These 21 T cell receptor beta chains originate from one sample sequenced in a study of T cell responses to AZD1222 COVID-19 vaccine. The table came from immunoSEQ multiplex PCR; TCRdb's copy has only in-frame clones and leaves some out. The sample includes about 150,000 clones, roughly 90% seen only once; the top ten take around 1.5%. The sequencing used peripheral blood, collected 28 days after the second AZD1222 dose. The receptor source for this set is an adult who received the AZD1222 COVID-19 vaccine.

J is TRBJ1-2 and V is TRBV19; D is possibly TRBD1 (6 bases). Germline V gives CDR1 LNHDA, CDR2 SQIVND (reference sequence). The length of the CDR3 is 14 residues. V was clipped by 6 bases and J by 5 bases, with 16 bases between them. The CDR3 loop reads CASSRGGGEYGYTF. In DNA, the CDR3 is TGTGCCAGTAGCCGCGGAGGGGGAGAATATGGCTACACCTTC.

The chain couples TRBV28 to TRBJ2-7; TRBD2 is a possible D gene (6 bases). This CDR3 comprises 14 residues. V lost 6 bases, J lost 6 bases, and 18 bases lay in between. CDR1 is MDHEN and CDR2 is SYDVKM in the germline V gene. Written as DNA, the CDR3 is TGTGCCAGCAGGCGGGACGTAACATCCACCGAGCAGTACTTC. Its translation: CASRRDVTSTEQYF.

The chain recombines TRBV14 with TRBJ2-3; D assignment may be TRBD1 or TRBD2 (5 bases each). V lost 3 bases and J 9 bases, leaving 13 bases between the germline ends. The CDR3 is made up of 13 amino acids. Germline-derived CDR1 and CDR2 are SGHDN and FVKESK. Here the CDR3 DNA reads TGTGCCAGCAGCCATCCCTACGGGACGACGCAGTATTTT. Translated: CASSHPYGTTQYF.

The chain joins TRBV14 to TRBJ2-1; D gene uncertain. V lost 0 bases, J lost 7 bases, and 7 bases lay in between. This CDR3 region has 13 residues. In germline, CDR1 is SGHDN, CDR2 FVKESK. CDR3 loop: CASSQDVQNEQFF. CDR3 sequence (DNA): TGTGCCAGCAGCCAAGATGTACAGAATGAGCAGTTCTTC.

This chain joins TRBV11-3 and TRBJ1-1; D gene uncertain. V dropped 1 base and J dropped 5 bases, with 8 bases sitting between them. This CDR3 contains 13 residues. CDR1 is SGHNT, CDR2 YENEEA, per germline. CDR3 region: CASSLARGTEAFF. CDR3 nucleotide sequence: TGTGCCAGCAGCTTAGCCCGGGGAACTGAAGCTTTCTTT.

V usage is TRBV27 and J usage is TRBJ1-1; D gene uncertain. V was pared by 4 bases and J by 3 bases, with 15 bases between. This CDR3 contains 15 residues. Per germline, CDR1 MNHEY and CDR2 SMNVEV (reference sequence). CDR3 sequence: CASSSLPGRDTEAFF. The CDR3 nucleotides read TGTGCCAGCAGTTCCCTCCCCGGAAGGGACACTGAAGCTTTCTTT.

This clone was recorded only once. The V gene is TRBV6-5, the J gene TRBJ1-5; no reliable D call. CDR3 length equals 13 residues. Germline V gene data show CDR1 as MNHEY and CDR2 as SVGAGI. The germline V and J ends were trimmed by 6 bases and 1 base, with 7 bases remaining between them. For the CDR3, the DNA is TGTGCCAGCAGGTCACAAAGCAATCAGCCCCAGCATTTT. It specifies CASRSQSNQPQHF.

The chain employs TRBV5-4 and TRBJ1-4; TRBD1 agrees at 7 bases. CDR1 and CDR2 from the germline V gene are SGHNT and YYREEE (reference sequence). The J segment lost 4 bases and the V segment lost 4 bases, leaving 7 bases of the junction unmatched. This CDR3 comprises 15 residues. The CDR3 is CASSTRQGINEKLFF. For the CDR3, the DNA is TGTGCCAGCAGCACCCGACAGGGCATTAATGAAAAACTGTTTTTT.

In its sample, this clone was seen once. The chain uses TRBV18 and TRBJ2-7; a possible D gene is TRBD1 (6 bases). The germline V gene encodes CDR1 KGHSH and CDR2 LQKENI. The CDR3 spans 13 residues. The V and J ends lost 4 bases and 2 bases respectively, with 9 bases between them. As DNA, the CDR3 is TGTGCCAGCTCACGGGGACAAACCTACGAGCAGTACTTC. Protein product: CASSRGQTYEQYF.

The rearrangement links TRBV5-6 to TRBJ1-5; D ambiguous. The CDR3 length is 12 residues. V was clipped by 2 bases and J by 1 base, with 1 base between them. Germline-derived CDR1 and CDR2 are SGHDT and YYEEEE. Here the CDR3 reads CASSFSNQPQHF. The DNA for the CDR3 is TGTGCCAGCAGCTTCAGCAATCAGCCCCAGCATTTT.

The chain employs TRBV7-9 and TRBJ2-3; D is ambiguous. The CDR3 runs to 11 residues. Germline-derived CDR1 and CDR2 are SEHNR and FQNEAQ (reference sequence). Deletions cut 2 bases from V and 8 bases from J, with 5 bases between. CDR3 loop: CASSLFGTQYF. The CDR3 DNA sequence: TGTGCCAGCAGCTTATTCGGTACGCAGTATTTT.

This clone was detected once. The V and J genes are TRBV13 and TRBJ2-1, with 7 bases lining up with TRBD2. Trimming removed 5 bases from V and 5 bases from J; junction bases left unmatched: 12. CDR3 size: 16 residues. CDR1 is PRHDT and CDR2 is FYEKMQ in the germline V gene (reference sequence). CDR3 bases: TGTGCCAGCAGCCTGGGGGGACTAACCCCTAACAATGAGCAGTTCTTC. Amino acid sequence: CASSLGGLTPNNEQFF.

This chain uses TRBV30 with TRBJ1-5, with D maybe TRBD1 (6 bases). Trimming left V 4 bases short and J 3 bases short, with 13 bases between. Per germline, CDR1 GTSNPN and CDR2 SVGIG (reference sequence). The CDR3 is made up of 14 amino acids. This CDR3 is CAWNVGQINQPQHF. The CDR3 coding sequence is TGTGCCTGGAACGTCGGACAGATCAATCAGCCCCAGCATTTT.

The chain combines TRBV5-4 with TRBJ1-1; TRBD1 matches at 7 bases. This CDR3 region has 20 residues. Germline-derived CDR1 and CDR2 are SGHNT and YYREEE (reference sequence). J was trimmed by 6 bases and V by 0 bases; bases with no gene match: 23. The CDR3 sequence is CASSLVNETGPKGRGPEAFF. DNA for the CDR3: TGTGCCAGCAGCTTGGTAAACGAGACAGGCCCTAAGGGTAGGGGGCCTGAAGCTTTCTTT.

This clone was found a few times. The chain links TRBV6-4 to TRBJ2-3; D uncertain. V dropped 5 bases and J dropped 4 bases, with 13 bases sitting between them. Germline assignment: CDR1 MRHNA and CDR2 SNTAGT. The CDR3 contains 14 residues. The DNA for the CDR3 is TGTGCCAGCAGTCTTCCTCTAGGAGCAGATACGCAGTATTTT. The encoded protein is CASSLPLGADTQYF.

The rearrangement joins TRBV6-2 or TRBV6-3 to TRBJ2-4; perhaps TRBD1 as D (6 bases). V shed 5 bases and J shed 7 bases, with 12 bases lying between them. CDR1 and CDR2 (germline): MNHEY, SVGEGT. CDR3 length: 13 amino acids. This CDR3 is CASSRTERNIQYF. CDR3 coding DNA: TGTGCCAGCAGTCGGACAGAGAGGAACATTCAGTACTTC.

The V gene is TRBV2, the J gene TRBJ1-1; D ambiguous. Germline CDR1 SNHLY, CDR2 FYNNEI. The CDR3 spans 14 residues. Trimming left V 8 bases short and J 1 base short, with 14 bases between. CDR3 in amino acids: CASSVVRTNTEAFF. The CDR3 DNA reads as TGTGCCAGCTCCGTCGTCAGAACGAACACTGAAGCTTTCTTT.

The genes are TRBV15 and TRBJ2-5; 8 nucleotides agree with TRBD2. In germline, CDR1 is LNHNV, CDR2 YYDKDF (reference sequence). CDR3 size: 18 residues. With 0 bases clipped from V and 4 bases from J, the junction kept 13 bases outside the gene matches. As DNA, the CDR3 is TGTGCCACCAGCAGAGATGGAATAGCGGGGCGACAAGGAGAGACCCAGTACTTC. This encodes CATSRDGIAGRQGETQYF.

The chain combines TRBV5-4 with TRBJ1-1, with D uncertain. Germline V gene data show CDR1 as SGHNT and CDR2 as YYREEE (reference sequence). V lost 1 base, J lost 4 bases, and 11 bases lay in between. The CDR3 length is 14 residues. CDR3 sequence: CASSLSFISTEAFF. As DNA, the CDR3 is TGTGCCAGCAGCTTGTCGTTCATAAGCACTGAAGCTTTCTTT. The whole variable domain, filled in from reference TRBV5-4 and TRBJ1-1, reads ETGVTQSPTHLIKTRGQQVTLRCSSQSGHNTVSWYQQALGQGPQFIFQYYREEENGRGNFPPRFSGLQFPNYSSELNVNALELDDSALYLCASSLSFISTEAFFGQGTRLTVV.

In its sample, this clone was seen a few times. The gene calls are TRBV9 and TRBJ1-6; D remains ambiguous. The CDR3 covers 13 residues. Trimming cost V 1 base and J 7 bases, with 6 bases left between them. Germline assignment: CDR1 SGDLS and CDR2 YYNGEE. Written as DNA, the CDR3 is TGTGCCAGCAGCGTACGGTTCAATTCACCCCTCCACTTT. Translating it yields CASSVRFNSPLHF.

The rearrangement joins TRBV7-9 to TRBJ2-1, with unresolved D. CDR3 length: 11 amino acids. In germline, CDR1 is SEHNR, CDR2 FQNEAQ (reference sequence). Trimming left V 1 base short and J 6 bases short, with 1 base between. CDR3 sequence (DNA): TGTGCCAGCAGCTTAGTCAATGAGCAGTTCTTC. It translates to CASSLVNEQFF.